The rows below give T cell receptor beta chains drawn from one sample of a study of blood T cell repertoires in COVID-19. TCRdb's table, derived via immunoSEQ multiplex PCR, lists solely in-frame clones and lacks some. The sample gives under 200,000 clones, about nine tenths of which show up once; under 2% is in the top ten. Sequencing was done on a sample of peripheral blood. Receptors were obtained from a man aged 18 to 35 with active or convalescent COVID-19. The CDR3 runs from the conserved cysteine through the conserved F or W. The D gene is left open where the match is weak. Clone size is given for some rows only: seen once, a few or many times, or a class if the clone is expanded.

>NA|TRBJ2-3|TRBV7-2|TRBD2
TGTGCCAGCAGCCCGGGACTAGCGTATGCTACGCAGTATTTT
CASSPGLAYATQYF
>NA|TRBJ2-7|TRBV6-5|NA
TGTGCCAGCAGTTACTCGAGGGGGGGCCGCTACGAGCAGTACTTC
CASSYSRGGRYEQYF
>NA|TRBJ2-7|TRBV30|TRBD2
TGTGCCTGGAGTACCGGGGGGAGCTCCTACGAGCAGTACTTC
CAWSTGGSSYEQYF
>NA|TRBJ2-1|TRBV7-8|NA
TGTGCCAGCAGCTTAATTTCGGGTAACAATGAGCAGTTCTTC
CASSLISGNNEQFF
>once|TRBJ2-7|TRBV6-1|NA
TGTGCCAGCAGTGAAAGCTATACCTACGAGCAGTACTTC
CASSESYTYEQYF
>NA|TRBJ2-3|TRBV4-2|TRBD1
TGTGCCAGCAGCCACCCGGGACAGGGGTTTACAGATACGCAGTATTTT
CASSHPGQGFTDTQYF
>once|TRBJ1-1|TRBV5-8|NA
TGTGCCAGCAGCCGATCCAGACAGGAAGCTTTCTTT
CASSRSRQEAFF
>NA|TRBJ2-1|TRBV9|TRBD2
TGTGCCAGCAGCGTAGCGCCCCACCGTACAGCGGGAGCGGTTAGGTCCTACAATGAGCAGTTCTTC
CASSVAPHRTAGAVRSYNEQFF
>NA|TRBJ1-1|TRBV12-2|NA
TGTGCAAGTCGCTTAGACAGGGTTAGCATGAACACTGAAGCTTTCTTT
CASRLDRVSMNTEAFF
>NA|TRBJ2-2|TRBV23-1|NA
TGCGCCAGCAGTCGAAAGCCCACCGGGGAGCTGTTTTTT
CASSRKPTGELFF
>NA|TRBJ2-3|TRBV11-3|TRBD1
TGTGCCAGCAGCCTAGGACAGGGGGAGACAGATACGCAGTATTTT
CASSLGQGETDTQYF
>NA|TRBJ2-5|TRBV6-5|TRBD2
TGTGCCAGCAGCCGTAGCGGGAGGGGGAGAGAGACCCAGTACTTC
CASSRSGRGRETQYF
>once|TRBJ2-5|TRBV5-4|TRBD2
TGTGCCAGCAGCTTGTCGGGCGGGAGGGAGACCCAGTACTTC
CASSLSGGRETQYF
>few|TRBJ2-7|TRBV4-2|TRBD2
TGTGCCAGCAGCCAAGACGGTAGCGGGATCTACGAGCAGTACTTC
CASSQDGSGIYEQYF
>few|TRBJ1-5|TRBV19|NA
TGTGCCAGTAGTACACAGGGTTTGGATCAGCCCCAGCATTTT
CASSTQGLDQPQHF
>NA|TRBJ2-1|TRBV5-6|NA
TGTGCCAGCAGCTCACTTAAAGGACAGAGCTCCTACAATGAGCAGTTCTTC
CASSSLKGQSSYNEQFF
>NA|TRBJ2-7|TRBV5-1|TRBD1
TGCGCCAGCAGCCCCCGCGTCGGGACAGATTCCTACGAGCAGTACTTC
CASSPRVGTDSYEQYF
>NA|TRBJ1-5|TRBV6-6|NA
TGTGCCAGCAGCCCCATCGGAGAGCCCCAGCATTTT
CASSPIGEPQHF
>NA|TRBJ2-1|TRBV5-1|TRBD1
TGCGCCAGCGTCCGGGACAGGGTATATGATGAGCAGTTCTTC
CASVRDRVYDEQFF
>NA|TRBJ2-2|TRBV7-9|NA
TGTGCCAGCAGCTCTGAGGTCGGGGAGCTGTTTTTT
CASSSEVGELFF
>NA|TRBJ2-2|TRBV24-1|TRBD1
TGTGCCACCAGTGACCCGGGACAGGGGTCCGGGGAGCTGTTTTTT
CATSDPGQGSGELFF
>once|TRBJ1-4|TRBV11-2|TRBD1
TGTGCCAGCAGCCAAAGTCGGACAGGGAACGAAAAACTGTTTTTT
CASSQSRTGNEKLFF
>NA|TRBJ2-3|TRBV5-6|TRBD2
TGTGCCAGCAGCTTTGGGACTAGCGGGAGCACAGATACGCAGTATTTT
CASSFGTSGSTDTQYF
>NA|TRBJ1-4|TRBV4-2|TRBD1
TGTGCCAGCAGCCAAGATTTTCCAACGACAGGGGGAAAACTGTTTTTT
CASSQDFPTTGGKLFF
>NA|TRBJ1-5|TRBV7-3|NA
TGTGCCAGCAGCTTAACGGAGGGTCAGCCCCAGCATTTT
CASSLTEGQPQHF
>NA|TRBJ2-1|TRBV6-6|NA
TGTGCCAGCAGTCGAGGCGGGTACTACAATGAGCAGTTCTTC
CASSRGGYYNEQFF
>NA|TRBJ1-4|TRBV4-1|NA
TGCGCCAGCAGCCAGACAAACAGTGAAAAACTGTTTTTT
CASSQTNSEKLFF
>NA|TRBJ1-1|TRBV5-5|NA
TGTGCCAGCAGCTTGGGCGGGATTTTTACGAACACTGAAGCTTTCTTT
CASSLGGIFTNTEAFF
>NA|TRBJ2-3|TRBV10-1|TRBD2
TGCGCCAGCAGGGCGGGGGGTCCCACAGATACGCAGTATTTT
CASRAGGPTDTQYF
>NA|TRBJ2-3|TRBV5-4|TRBD2
TGTGCCAGCAGCTCGGGACTAGCGGGGGCAAGCACAGATACGCAGTATTTT
CASSSGLAGASTDTQYF
>NA|TRBJ2-1|TRBV5-1|TRBD2
TGCGCCAGCAGCTTGTCTAGCGGGGGGACATCGGGGCAGTTCTTC
CASSLSSGGTSGQFF
>NA|TRBJ2-7|TRBV20-1|NA
TGCAGTGCTCCACGGGACTACGAGCAGTACTTC
CSAPRDYEQYF
>NA|TRBJ2-7|TRBV27|TRBD1
TGTGCCAGCAGTGCAAGGGACAGTGAGGAGGAGCAGTACTTC
CASSARDSEEEQYF
>NA|TRBJ2-7|TRBV2|NA
TGTGCCAGCCGGACAGTGAACGAGCAGTACTTC
CASRTVNEQYF
>NA|TRBJ2-3|TRBV28|NA
TGTGCCAGCAATACTGGGGGCGGCACAGATACGCAGTATTTT
CASNTGGGTDTQYF